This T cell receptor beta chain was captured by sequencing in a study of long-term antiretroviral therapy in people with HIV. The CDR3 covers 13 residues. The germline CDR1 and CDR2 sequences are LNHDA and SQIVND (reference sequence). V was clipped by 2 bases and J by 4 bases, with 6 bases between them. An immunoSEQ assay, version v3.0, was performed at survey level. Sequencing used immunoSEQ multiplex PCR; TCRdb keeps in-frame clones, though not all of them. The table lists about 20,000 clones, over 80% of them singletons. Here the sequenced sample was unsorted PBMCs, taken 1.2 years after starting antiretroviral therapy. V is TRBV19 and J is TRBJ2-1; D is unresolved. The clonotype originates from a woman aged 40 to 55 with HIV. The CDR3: CASSITEYNEQFF. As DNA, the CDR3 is TGTGCCAGTAGTATAACGGAGTACAATGAGCAGTTCTTC.